This T cell receptor (beta chain) was obtained from a study of early T cells in non-severe SARS-CoV-2 infection. Looking at the study overall: Unsorted whole blood bulk RNA was sequenced, with unpaired chains. Notes on the study in general: Anti-spike CD8 responses were favored by VDJdb matching, which missed private and CD4 specificities.

Each cDNA molecule carried a unique molecular identifier. TCRdb passed the 5' RACE reads through MiXCR, listing each CDR3 protein once. The sample consists of 100,000 or so distinct CDR3 sequences, approximately 14% of them appearing once. Concerning this clonotype itself: The antigen is unknown.

The sample was whole blood. The receptor's source is an adult who was a healthcare worker with PCR-confirmed SARS-CoV-2 infection or an uninfected control (not recorded which).

CDR3 residues: CASSPGVGTEAFF. Here the CDR3 DNA reads TGTGCCAGCAGTCCAGGGGTAGGGACTGAAGCTTTCTTT. The J gene is TRBJ1-1, the V gene TRBV28; a weak D match, TRBD1 (6 bases). Germline-derived CDR1 and CDR2 are MDHEN and SYDVKM. V was trimmed by 5 bases and J by 5 bases, leaving 12 bases between them. There are 13 residues in the CDR3.